This passage covers 32 T cell receptor beta chains from one sample sequenced in a study of T cells expressing NK-cell markers. Using the 5' RACE reads, TCRdb records one entry per CDR3 protein without DNA. Recorded for this sample: under 600,000 distinct CDR3 sequences. The material sequenced was blood T cells: a sorted CD56 or NKG2C T cell subset, CD4+ or CD8+ T cells, or bulk PBMC T cells (not recorded which). The receptors come from a woman aged 45-60 years in good health.

This sequence joins TRBV20-1 and TRBJ2-5. This CDR3 contains 12 residues. Germline loops: CDR1 DFQATT, CDR2 SNEGSKA (reference sequence). CDR3 residues: CSAVSDAETQYF.

CDR3 residues: CASSYPGQGAVNNEQFF. This chain uses TRBV6-6 with TRBJ2-1; TCRdb picks TRBD1, but there is no DNA to check that call. This CDR3 comprises 17 residues. The germline CDR1 and CDR2 sequences are MNHNY and SVGAGI (reference sequence).

This chain connects TRBV11-3 to TRBJ2-1; absent DNA, TCRdb's TRBD2 call cannot be checked. The CDR3 is 17 residues long. CDR1 is SGHNT, CDR2 YENEEA, per germline. The CDR3: CASSTILLAGEMNEQFF.

The chain uses TRBV20-1 and TRBJ1-1. Germline CDR1 is DFQATT and CDR2 is SNEGSKA (reference sequence). The CDR3 runs to 14 residues. The CDR3 is CSAKTGTRNTEAFF.

This chain connects TRBV12-3 or TRBV12-4 to TRBJ1-1; TCRdb's D call of TRBD1 is untestable without DNA. CDR3 length equals 16 residues. The CDR3 loop reads CASSFSSGGMNTEAFF.

The chain is built from TRBV7-9 and TRBJ2-1; TCRdb indicates TRBD1, and absent DNA this call remains unverified. CDR1 is SEHNR, CDR2 FQNEAQ, per germline (reference sequence). This CDR3 spans 16 amino acids. The CDR3 reads CASSSITGNNYNEQFF.

This sequence joins TRBV12-3 or TRBV12-4 and TRBJ2-3; the D gene TCRdb calls, TRBD2, cannot be checked with no DNA. The length of the CDR3 is 14 residues. CDR3 in amino acids: CASTPSGGAGTQYF.

This chain links TRBV5-1 with TRBJ2-2; TCRdb's D call, TRBD1, is unchecked because there is no DNA. The germline gives CDR1 SGHRS, CDR2 YFSETQ. This CDR3 comprises 16 residues. The CDR3 here is CASSLEQGPGTGELFF.

The chain joins TRBV20-1 to TRBJ1-4; the TCRdb call, TRBD1, lacks DNA for checking. The CDR3 consists of 13 residues. Germline CDR1 reads DFQATT; CDR2 reads SNEGSKA (reference sequence). The CDR3 region is CSAINDPGEKLFF.

This chain connects TRBV28 to TRBJ1-2. The CDR3 has 13 amino acids. Germline loops: CDR1 MDHEN, CDR2 SYDVKM. The CDR3 sequence is CASTLSSSYGYTF.

The rearrangement joins TRBV6-5 to TRBJ2-1; no DNA is available, so the TRBD2 call from TCRdb remains unchecked. CDR1 and CDR2 (germline): MNHEY, SVGAGI. The CDR3 spans 14 residues. The CDR3 sequence is CASSRAGFGDEQFF.

The chain joins TRBV20-1 to TRBJ2-1; TCRdb outputs TRBD2, but without DNA this stays unchecked. There are 16 residues in the CDR3. Germline loops: CDR1 DFQATT, CDR2 SNEGSKA (reference sequence). The CDR3 is CSVAGTSGRDVAEQFF.

The rearrangement links TRBV29-1 to TRBJ1-1; TCRdb's assignment of TRBD1 cannot be checked, as there is no DNA. The CDR3 has 14 residues. CDR1 and CDR2 from the germline V gene are SQVTM and ANQGSEA. The CDR3 is CSASRGTVNTEAFF.

The genes are TRBV29-1 and TRBJ2-1; checking the TCRdb D call of TRBD1 is not possible without DNA. The V gene's germline CDR1 is SQVTM and CDR2 ANQGSEA. The CDR3 runs 13 residues. The CDR3 sequence: CSIRRGVGDEQFF.

V and J are TRBV6-1 and TRBJ2-4; TCRdb selects TRBD2, and the lack of DNA leaves this call unchecked. The CDR3 is made up of 12 amino acids. The germline V gene has CDR1 MNHNS and CDR2 SASEGT. CDR3 residues: CASSLDLDIQYF.

The rearrangement joins TRBV12-3 or TRBV12-4 to TRBJ2-1; TCRdb selects TRBD2, and the lack of DNA leaves this call unchecked. CDR3 length: 18 residues. Here the CDR3 reads CASTYRASGIPYGNEQFF.

The CDR3 here is CASRAEVSGEFF. The chain combines TRBV7-9 with TRBJ2-1. CDR1 and CDR2 from the germline V gene are SEHNR and FQNEAQ (reference sequence). This CDR3 is built from 12 residues. The full variable domain, rest sourced from reference TRBV7-9 and TRBJ2-1, is DTGVSQNPRHKITKRGQNVTFRCDPISEHNRLYWYRQTLGQGPEFLTYFQNEAQLEKSRLLSDRFSAERPKGSFSTLEIQRTEQGDSAMYLCASRAEVSGEFFGPGTRLTVL.

V usage is TRBV29-1 and J usage is TRBJ2-2; TCRdb names TRBD2, which stays unverified in the absence of DNA. CDR3 length: 15 amino acids. CDR1 is SQVTM and CDR2 is ANQGSEA in the germline V gene. The CDR3 sequence: CSAITSGSNSGELFF.

This chain connects TRBV3-1 to TRBJ2-1; TCRdb's D call, TRBD1, is unchecked because there is no DNA. Germline V gene data show CDR1 as LGHDT and CDR2 as YNNKEL (reference sequence). This CDR3 region has 17 residues. CDR3 amino acids: CASSQEFSAAYPAVPFF.

This sequence joins TRBV28 and TRBJ1-5. The CDR3 covers 14 residues. The germline CDR1 and CDR2 sequences are MDHEN and SYDVKM. This chain's CDR3 is CASRLPTNNQPQHF. Together with reference TRBV28 and TRBJ1-5, the CDR3 gives the full variable domain: DVKVTQSSRYLVKRTGEKVFLECVQDMDHENMFWYRQDPGLGLRLIYFSYDVKMKEKGDIPEGYSVSREKKERFSLILESASTNQTSMYLCASRLPTNNQPQHFGDGTRLSIL.

This rearrangement joins TRBV14 to TRBJ2-2; TCRdb designates TRBD1, a call that cannot be tested without DNA. CDR1 is SGHDN and CDR2 is FVKESK in the germline V gene. The CDR3 spans 15 residues. CDR3 in amino acids: CASSQIGTNTGELFF.

V usage is TRBV29-1 and J usage is TRBJ2-7; the D gene TCRdb calls, TRBD2, cannot be checked with no DNA. Germline V gene data show CDR1 as SQVTM and CDR2 as ANQGSEA. The CDR3 has 14 amino acids. The CDR3 protein is CSVVGLAGLYEQYF.

This chain joins TRBV3-1 and TRBJ1-5; TCRdb designates TRBD1, a call that cannot be tested without DNA. CDR3 length: 15 amino acids. The germline V gene encodes CDR1 LGHDT and CDR2 YNNKEL (reference sequence). The CDR3 sequence: CASLPRGHSNQPQHF.

This chain uses TRBV4-2 with TRBJ2-1; the TCRdb call, TRBD2, lacks DNA for checking. The CDR3 covers 17 residues. Germline loops: CDR1 LGHNA, CDR2 YNFKEQ. CDR3 protein: CASSQATSGRTYNEQFF.

The chain links TRBV6-1 to TRBJ2-3; absent DNA, TCRdb's TRBD1 call cannot be checked. Germline CDR1 MNHNS, CDR2 SASEGT. The CDR3 totals 14 residues. The chain's CDR3 is CASRDRRGTDTQYF.

The rearrangement uses TRBV15 and TRBJ1-5; the TCRdb call, TRBD1, lacks DNA for checking. Germline lookup yields CDR1 LNHNV and CDR2 YYDKDF (reference sequence). The CDR3 runs to 16 residues. CDR3 sequence reads: CATSSLWGRSNQPQHF.

The V and J genes are TRBV25-1 and TRBJ2-7. Germline V CDR1 and CDR2: MGHDK, SYGVNS. CDR3 length: 13 amino acids. The CDR3 region is CASSAQGSYEQYF.

The V gene is TRBV5-5, the J gene TRBJ2-3; without DNA, the TCRdb call of TRBD1 cannot be checked. The V gene's germline CDR1 is SGHKS and CDR2 YYEKEE (reference sequence). The CDR3 runs 15 residues. CDR3 amino acids: CASSPIPTGSDTQYF.

The V and J genes are TRBV24-1 and TRBJ2-3. The germline gives CDR1 KGHDR, CDR2 SFDVKD. CDR3 length: 12 amino acids. Here the CDR3 reads CATSSTADTQYF.

The genes are TRBV25-1 and TRBJ2-7; the D call of TRBD2 rests on TCRdb alone, since no DNA is present to check it. In germline, CDR1 is MGHDK, CDR2 SYGVNS. The CDR3 consists of 15 residues. This CDR3 is CASSGQRERSYEQYF.

V usage is TRBV14 and J usage is TRBJ2-3; TCRdb calls TRBD1, which cannot be checked without DNA. This CDR3 is 14 amino acids long. CDR1 and CDR2 (germline): SGHDN, FVKESK. The CDR3 spells CASSQGPTGDTQYF.

The chain uses TRBV29-1 and TRBJ2-1; TCRdb reports TRBD2, a call that lacks DNA to check it against. Germline V gene sequence: CDR1 SQVTM, CDR2 ANQGSEA. The CDR3 spans 13 residues. The CDR3 is CSGTRLRGNEQFF.